This entry lists 9 T cell receptor beta chains sequenced from one sample in a study of beta chain features in type 1 diabetes. Overall study findings and caveats: Type 1 diabetes patients showed a moderate but significant shortening of TCRB CDR3s in all four CD4+ subsets.

Expressed TCRB transcripts were sequenced, since all the RNA that had been isolated was reverse transcribed. Only in-frame clones appear in the TCRdb table, and some are missing; sequencing was by immunoSEQ multiplex PCR. The sample comprises about 390,000 clones, 8.5% to 10% of which are singletons, and around 0.66% rests with the top ten. Their antigens are not known. What was sequenced was central memory CD4+ T cells from blood. These receptors were taken from a young man with type 1 diabetes.

This clone was picked up a small number of times. This chain links TRBV11-3 with TRBJ2-2; TRBD1 matches 9 bases. V was clipped by 5 bases and J by 9 bases; unmatched bases: 10. CDR3 length: 15 residues. Germline values: CDR1 SGHNT, CDR2 YENEEA. CDR3 amino acids: CASSAEGQGSRELFF. The CDR3 DNA reads TGTGCCAGCAGCGCGGAGGGACAGGGCTCGCGGGAGCTGTTTTTT.

The sample holds a few counts of this clone. The rearrangement links TRBV5-1 to TRBJ2-7; 7 positions agree with TRBD2. Germline CDR1 is SGHRS and CDR2 is YFSETQ. CDR3 length equals 15 residues. V lost 1 base and J lost 7; bases outside the gene matches: 11. CDR3 amino acids: CASSLPSAGSGEQYF. The CDR3 coding sequence is TGCGCCAGCAGCTTGCCCTCAGCGGGATCAGGAGAGCAGTACTTC.

A few counts support this clone. This chain connects TRBV5-4 to TRBJ1-5; no clear D. The CDR3 runs 15 residues. The germline gives CDR1 SGHNT, CDR2 YYREEE (reference sequence). V lost 4 bases and J lost 1, with 12 bases in between. CDR3 sequence (DNA): TGTGCCAGCAGCCAAGAATCTAAGAGCAATCAGCCCCAGCATTTT. Its protein product is CASSQESKSNQPQHF.

In this sample, this clone turned up many times. V gene TRBV5-1 combines with J gene TRBJ1-1; no clear D gene. The V gene's germline CDR1 is SGHRS and CDR2 YFSETQ. CDR3 length: 14 amino acids. With 2 bases removed from V and 1 base from J, the gap between germline ends came to 9 bases. The CDR3 bases are TGCGCCAGCAGCTTCGGCGAAAGGAACACTGAAGCTTTCTTT. Translating gives CASSFGERNTEAFF. Drawing the rest from reference TRBV5-1 and TRBJ1-1, the complete variable domain is KAGVTQTPRYLIKTRGQQVTLSCSPISGHRSVSWYQQTPGQGLQFLFEYFSETQRNKGNFPGRFSGRQFSNSRSEMNVSTLELGDSALYLCASSFGERNTEAFFGQGTRLTVV.

This clone was picked up many times. The rearrangement uses TRBV2 and TRBJ2-5; 7 bases are shared with TRBD2. Germline V gene sequence: CDR1 SNHLY, CDR2 FYNNEI. The CDR3 sequence is 13 residues long. V trimming: 8 bases; J trimming: 4 bases; junction bases outside the gene matches: 7. The chain's CDR3 is CASWEGPGETQYF. CDR3 sequence (DNA): TGTGCCAGCTGGGAGGGTCCGGGAGAGACCCAGTACTTC.

This clone was seen a handful of times. The chain recombines TRBV6-5 with TRBJ2-3; 7 positions agree with TRBD2. Germline CDR1 MNHEY, CDR2 SVGAGI. The CDR3 has 15 amino acids. V shed 6 bases and J 9 bases; nucleotides not matched to a gene: 15. The CDR3 is CASRQTLAGALTQYF. The DNA for the CDR3 is TGTGCCAGCAGGCAAACCCTTGCGGGAGCCCTGACGCAGTATTTT.

The chain is built from TRBV5-5 and TRBJ2-3; D might be TRBD2 (5 bases). The length of the CDR3 is 13 residues. The germline V gene encodes CDR1 SGHKS and CDR2 YYEKEE (reference sequence). The V gene lost 1 base and the J gene lost 6 bases, with 9 bases spanning the gap. The CDR3 loop is CASSLNVADTQYF. DNA of the CDR3: TGTGCCAGCAGCTTGAATGTAGCGGATACGCAGTATTTT.

In the case of this clone: This same CDR3 is encoded by further DNA sequences in the sample. The chain carries TRBV14 and TRBJ1-2, with 7 bases that match TRBD1. The CDR3 loop spans 14 amino acids. The germline V gene encodes CDR1 SGHDN and CDR2 FVKESK. V lost 4 bases to trimming and J lost 2 bases; unmatched junction nucleotides: 4. The CDR3 loop is CASSRIQGNYGYTF. The CDR3 DNA is TGTGCCAGCAGCCGGATACAGGGGAACTATGGCTACACCTTC.

This clone has more than one count but fewer than ten. The chain recombines TRBV6-5 with TRBJ1-6; D uncertain. The CDR3 totals 12 residues. Looked up from germline, CDR1 is MNHEY and CDR2 is SVGAGI. V dropped 8 bases and J dropped 6 bases, with 8 bases sitting between them. This CDR3 is CASRLTNSPLHF. The CDR3 DNA follows: TGTGCCAGCCGTCTAACTAATTCACCCCTCCACTTT.